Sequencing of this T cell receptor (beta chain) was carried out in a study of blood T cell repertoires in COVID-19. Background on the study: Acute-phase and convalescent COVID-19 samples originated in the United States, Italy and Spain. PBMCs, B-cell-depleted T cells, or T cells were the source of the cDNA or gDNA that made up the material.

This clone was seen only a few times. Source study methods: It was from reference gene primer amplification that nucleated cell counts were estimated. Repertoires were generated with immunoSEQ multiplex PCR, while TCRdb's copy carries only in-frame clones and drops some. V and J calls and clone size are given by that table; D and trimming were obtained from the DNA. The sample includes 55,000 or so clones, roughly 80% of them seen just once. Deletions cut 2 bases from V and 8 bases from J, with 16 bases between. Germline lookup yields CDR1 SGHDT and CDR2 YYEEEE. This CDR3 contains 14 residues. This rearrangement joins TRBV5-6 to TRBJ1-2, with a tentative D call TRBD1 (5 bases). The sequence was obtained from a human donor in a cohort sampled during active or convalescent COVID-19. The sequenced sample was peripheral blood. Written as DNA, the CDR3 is TGTGCCAGCAGCTTAATTTCTGCGGGGACCGGCTACACCTTC. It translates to CASSLISAGTGYTF.